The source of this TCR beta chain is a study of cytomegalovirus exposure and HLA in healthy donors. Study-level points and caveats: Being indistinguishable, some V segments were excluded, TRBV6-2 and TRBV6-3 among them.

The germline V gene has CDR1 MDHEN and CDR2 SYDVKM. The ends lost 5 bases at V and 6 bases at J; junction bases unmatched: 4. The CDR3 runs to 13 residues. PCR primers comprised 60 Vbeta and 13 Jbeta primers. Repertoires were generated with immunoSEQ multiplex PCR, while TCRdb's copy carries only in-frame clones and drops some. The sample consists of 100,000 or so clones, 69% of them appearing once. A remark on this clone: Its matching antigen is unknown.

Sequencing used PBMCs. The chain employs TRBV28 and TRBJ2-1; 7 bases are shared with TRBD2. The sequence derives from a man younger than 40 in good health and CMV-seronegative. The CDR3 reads CASSTGTTNEQFF. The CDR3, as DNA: TGTGCCAGCAGTACCGGGACTACCAATGAGCAGTTCTTC.